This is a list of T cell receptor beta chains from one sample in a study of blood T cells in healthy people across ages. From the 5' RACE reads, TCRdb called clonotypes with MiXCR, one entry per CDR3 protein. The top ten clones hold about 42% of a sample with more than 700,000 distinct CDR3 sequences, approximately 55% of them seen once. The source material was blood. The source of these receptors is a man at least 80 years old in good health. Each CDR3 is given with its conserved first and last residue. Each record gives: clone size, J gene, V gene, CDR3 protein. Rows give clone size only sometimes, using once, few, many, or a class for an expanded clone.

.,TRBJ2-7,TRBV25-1,CASSAPGIPREQYF
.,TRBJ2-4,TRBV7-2,CASLEEGNQYF
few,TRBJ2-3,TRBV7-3,CASSRTGGRAPDTQYF
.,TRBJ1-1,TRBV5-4,CASSSRTGLNTEAFF
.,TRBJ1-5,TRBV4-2,CASSQNRGLQPQHF
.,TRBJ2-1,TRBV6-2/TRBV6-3,CASSRQDSYNEQFF
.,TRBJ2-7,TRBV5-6,CASSLGGDGSNEQYF
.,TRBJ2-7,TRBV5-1,CASSVGTSGNEQYF
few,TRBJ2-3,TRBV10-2,CASSGSEQADTQYF
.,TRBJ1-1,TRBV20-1,CSASGGLRHTEAFF
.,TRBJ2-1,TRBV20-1,CSAAGERDNEQFF
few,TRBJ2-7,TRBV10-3,CAISEASGKTYEQYF
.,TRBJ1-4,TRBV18,CASSLDSLATNEKLFF
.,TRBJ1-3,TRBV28,CASSFRGVSGNTIYF
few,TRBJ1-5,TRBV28,CASSLWDRTNQPQHF
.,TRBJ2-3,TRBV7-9,CASSFALDTQYF
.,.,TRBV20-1,CSARGRATILAGGLGTQYF
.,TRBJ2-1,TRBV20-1,CSAPTPGVLAGSFYNEQFF
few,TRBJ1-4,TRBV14,CASSQWGQNEKLFF
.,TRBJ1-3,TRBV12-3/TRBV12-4,CASSLYSSGNTIYF
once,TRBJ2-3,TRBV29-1,CSGSRTQYF
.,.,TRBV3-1,CASSQLPAGKYEQYF
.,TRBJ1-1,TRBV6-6,CASSRGTGSGNTEAFF
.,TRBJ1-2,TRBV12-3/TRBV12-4,CASSWDSLERTF
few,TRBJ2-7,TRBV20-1,CSARDRRSARGYEQYF
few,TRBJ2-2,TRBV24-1,CATSDPSHVPTGELFF
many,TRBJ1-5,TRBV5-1,CASSLMGRDQPQHF
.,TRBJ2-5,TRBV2,CASSGSLAGVATQYF
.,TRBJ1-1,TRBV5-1,CASSSRGQNTEAFF
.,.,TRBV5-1,CASSMGTVPYEQYF
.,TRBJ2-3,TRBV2,CASSEIRLGTGGNTDAYF
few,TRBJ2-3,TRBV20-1,CSASGRGYGTDTQYF
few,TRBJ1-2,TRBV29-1,CSVETGVGGYGYTF
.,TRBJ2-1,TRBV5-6,CASSSGGYQFF
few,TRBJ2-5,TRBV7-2,CASSTRRQGTQETQYF
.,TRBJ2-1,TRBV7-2,CASSPQTSSYNEQFF
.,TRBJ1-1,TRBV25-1,CASSELGGARTEAFF
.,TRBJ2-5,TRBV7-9,CASSLAGRGTQYF
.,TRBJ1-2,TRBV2,CASSHRGRNYGYTF
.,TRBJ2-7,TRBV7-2,CASSSRGDSYEQYF
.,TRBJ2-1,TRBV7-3,CASSLLAGRPYNEQFF
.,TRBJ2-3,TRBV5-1,CASSLGTSGNTDTQYF
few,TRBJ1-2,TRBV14,CASSQDLQDPLSYGYTF
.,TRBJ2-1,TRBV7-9,CASAGTTYNEQFF
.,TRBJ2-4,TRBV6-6,CASNRGEAKNIQYF
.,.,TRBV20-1,CSASVPSGAYEQYF
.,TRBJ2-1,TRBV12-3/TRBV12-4,CASSIGAGEGNEQFF
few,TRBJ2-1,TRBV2,CASRTPTSSNEQFF
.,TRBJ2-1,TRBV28,CASSHRVGETQFF
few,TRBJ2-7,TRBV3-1,CASSHGDYEQYF
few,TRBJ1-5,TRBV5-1,CASSEQGPNQPQHF
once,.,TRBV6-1,CASSEWGGSKPNEQYF
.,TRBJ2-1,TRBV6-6,CASNTDLGGREQFF
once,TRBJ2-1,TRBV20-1,CSAGGLAGENEQFF
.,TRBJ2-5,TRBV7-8,CASRLGTSGRGETQYF
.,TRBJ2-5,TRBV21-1,CALKGIQETQYF
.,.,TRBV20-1,CSARPGTSGTLYNEQYF